Shown below are 26 T cell receptor beta chains from a single sample sequenced in a study of T cell responses to AZD1222 COVID-19 vaccine (dated by TCRdb to the early 2020s). According to the study, the label for this sample's time point signals: about 28 days (+/-7) after the second vaccine dose. Library prep was done by the immunoSEQ multiplex PCR assay. What TCRdb holds here is the immuneACCESS table cut down to in-frame rearrangements. Part of the clones is not present; checked against another copy, under half of the missing clones reflect an unresolved V gene, and the others are unexplained. The sample records 75,000 to 90,000 clones, 80% to 95% of which are singletons. The ten largest clonotypes hold about 30% of the sample. The sequencing here drew on peripheral blood, taken 28 days after the second AZD1222 dose. These TCRs come from an adult who received the AZD1222 COVID-19 vaccine.

A few counts support this clone. V is TRBV14 and J is TRBJ1-1; TRBD1 matches 7 bases. The CDR3 extends over 16 amino acids. The germline gives CDR1 SGHDN, CDR2 FVKESK. V dropped 4 bases and J dropped 2; count of bases not matched to a gene: 10. Written as DNA, the CDR3 is TGTGCCAGCAGCCCTCGTGACAGGGCCCCAAACACTGAAGCTTTCTTT. It encodes CASSPRDRAPNTEAFF.

V gene TRBV10-2 combines with J gene TRBJ1-2, with TRBD1 identical over 7 bases. This CDR3 is 13 amino acids long. Per germline, CDR1 WSHSY and CDR2 SAAADI. With 7 bases clipped from V and 6 bases from J, the junction kept 8 bases outside the gene matches. This CDR3 is CASTGTAVNGYTF. CDR3 coding DNA: TGCGCCAGCACCGGGACAGCAGTGAATGGCTACACCTTC.

The chain carries TRBV28 and TRBJ1-5, with TRBD1 matching 11 bases. V shed 2 bases and J 0 bases; nucleotides not matched to a gene: 6. This CDR3 spans 18 amino acids. Germline V lookup: CDR1 MDHEN, CDR2 SYDVKM. The DNA of the CDR3 is TGTGCCAGCAGTTTAAGGACAGGGGGCAGATATAGCAATCAGCCCCAGCATTTT. Its translation is CASSLRTGGRYSNQPQHF.

The chain couples TRBV5-5 to TRBJ2-3, with no clear D. V was cut by 3 bases and J by 4 bases, with 12 bases left in between. Germline CDR1 reads SGHKS; CDR2 reads YYEKEE (reference sequence). There are 14 residues in the CDR3. CDR3 DNA sequence: TGTGCCAGCAGCTCTTTTCTCAGCGCAGATACGCAGTATTTT. It translates to CASSSFLSADTQYF. Supplemented by reference TRBV5-5 and TRBJ2-3, the full variable domain reads DAGVTQSPTHLIKTRGQQVTLRCSPISGHKSVSWYQQVLGQGPQFIFQYYEKEERGRGNFPDRFSARQFPNYSSELNVNALLLGDSALYLCASSSFLSADTQYFGPGTRLTVL.

This chain joins TRBV5-1 and TRBJ2-7; D is perhaps TRBD1 or TRBD2 (5 bases each). Germline values: CDR1 SGHRS, CDR2 YFSETQ. CDR3 size: 14 residues. Trimming removed 0 bases from V and 3 bases from J, with 10 bases in between. CDR3 sequence: CASSLGGTHYEQYF. The CDR3 coding sequence is TGCGCCAGCAGCTTGGGTGGGACCCACTACGAGCAGTACTTC.

This chain links TRBV6-2 or TRBV6-3 with TRBJ2-2, with 10 bases aligning to TRBD2. The CDR3 contains 15 residues. Per germline, CDR1 MNHEY and CDR2 SVGEGT. The V segment lost 5 bases and the J segment 5 bases; nucleotides outside the gene matches: 5. CDR3 sequence (DNA): TGTGCCAGCAGTGTCAGCGGGAGGGCAACCGGGGAGCTGTTTTTT. Amino acids: CASSVSGRATGELFF.

V gene TRBV28 combines with J gene TRBJ1-2, with 9 nucleotides matching TRBD1. The V gene's germline CDR1 is MDHEN and CDR2 SYDVKM. CDR3 length: 14 residues. Trimming cost V 7 bases and J 8 bases; bases outside gene matches: 11. The CDR3 DNA reads TGTGCCAGCACCCCAAGCTGGGACAGGGACGGCTACACCTTC. Translation gives CASTPSWDRDGYTF.

V gene TRBV7-6 combines with J gene TRBJ2-3, with TRBD2 identical over 11 bases. Germline values: CDR1 SGHVS, CDR2 FNYEAQ. The CDR3 spans 19 residues. The trim removed 5 bases at V and 1 base at J, leaving 14 bases unmatched. The CDR3 bases are TGTGCCAGCAGCCGGACCATAGCGGGAGGGCCTGTTGGCACAGATACGCAGTATTTT. It specifies CASSRTIAGGPVGTDTQYF.

The J gene is TRBJ1-5, the V gene TRBV28, with a tentative D call TRBD1 (5 bases). V was clipped by 8 bases and J by 4 bases, with 12 bases between them. This CDR3 has 13 residues. Germline V gene lookup returns CDR1 MDHEN and CDR2 SYDVKM. The CDR3 is CASGGRGNQPQHF. The CDR3 DNA is TGTGCCAGCGGGGGGAGGGGAAATCAGCCCCAGCATTTT.

This chain uses TRBV6-2 or TRBV6-3 with TRBJ1-1; D might be TRBD1 (5 bases). The germline V gene has CDR1 MNHEY and CDR2 SVGEGT. V was cut by 6 bases and J by 6 bases, with 14 bases left in between. There are 13 residues in the CDR3. DNA of the CDR3: TGTGCCAGCAGCCCTCCAGGGTTGTCTGAAGCTTTCTTT. As protein: CASSPPGLSEAFF.

The chain uses TRBV5-1 and TRBJ2-7, with 10 bases matching TRBD2. This CDR3 contains 16 residues. V was pared by 2 bases and J by 6 bases, with 11 bases of the junction left unmatched. CDR1 SGHRS and CDR2 YFSETQ come from the germline V gene. CDR3 bases: TGCGCCAGCAGCTTTAGTACTAGCGGGATGAGGGGCGAGCAGTACTTC. As protein: CASSFSTSGMRGEQYF.

CDR3 DNA: TGTGCCAGCAGTGACAGGGGAGTAGGAAAGACCCAGTACTTC. Its protein is CASSDRGVGKTQYF. This rearrangement joins TRBV3-1 (or the pseudogene TRBV3-2) to TRBJ2-5; 8 bases line up with TRBD1. After removal of 6 bases from V and 6 bases from J, the junction contained 9 bases not matched to a gene. The CDR3 is 14 amino acids. Germline V gives CDR1 LGHDT, CDR2 YNNKEL (reference sequence).

The J gene is TRBJ1-2, the V gene TRBV28; D possibly corresponds to TRBD1 (6 bases). V shed 3 bases and J shed 8 bases, with 13 bases lying between them. Germline CDR1 reads MDHEN; CDR2 reads SYDVKM. The CDR3 covers 13 residues. CDR3 nucleotides: TGTGCCAGCAGTTTTTCAGGGGCGCGGGGCTACACCTTC. This sequence encodes CASSFSGARGYTF.

The rearrangement uses TRBV24-1 and TRBJ2-2; 9 nucleotides agree with TRBD2. The V gene's germline CDR1 is KGHDR and CDR2 SFDVKD. The CDR3 has 18 amino acids. V was pared by 1 base and J by 8 bases, with 13 bases of the junction left unmatched. For the CDR3, the DNA is TGTGCCACCAGTGATTTATCAAAAGCGGGAGGTCCGTTGGGGGAGCTGTTTTTT. Its translation: CATSDLSKAGGPLGELFF.

The rearrangement links TRBV28 to TRBJ2-1; weak D call: TRBD1 (7 bases). The CDR3 covers 15 residues. CDR1 and CDR2 (germline): MDHEN, SYDVKM. Trimming pared 8 bases from V and 1 base from J, leaving 15 bases between. CDR3 protein: CASVMAGGSYNEQFF. CDR3 DNA: TGTGCCAGCGTAATGGCAGGGGGGTCCTACAATGAGCAGTTCTTC.

J is TRBJ1-3 and V is TRBV2; unclear D gene. The germline gives CDR1 SNHLY, CDR2 FYNNEI. The V and J ends lost 2 bases and 3 bases respectively, with 5 bases between them. This CDR3 is built from 13 residues. CDR3 DNA sequence: TGTGCCAGCAGTGAAACCATTGGAAACACCATATATTTT. It yields the protein CASSETIGNTIYF.

This rearrangement joins TRBV2 to TRBJ1-1; D not certain. The ends were cut back, 6 bases at V and 1 base at J, with 12 bases in the middle. CDR1 and CDR2 from the germline V gene are SNHLY and FYNNEI. The CDR3 is made up of 14 amino acids. The CDR3 DNA sequence: TGTGCCAGCAGACGAGACATACAGAACACTGAAGCTTTCTTT. Protein product: CASRRDIQNTEAFF.

The V gene is TRBV25-1, the J gene TRBJ2-3; no definite D call. This CDR3 has 13 residues. Germline V gene lookup returns CDR1 MGHDK and CDR2 SYGVNS. The germline V and J ends were trimmed by 8 bases and 2 bases, with 11 bases remaining between them. CDR3 coding DNA: TGTGCCAGCGGCCTACTTCTCACAGATACGCAGTATTTT. Residues: CASGLLLTDTQYF. Full variable domain (missing parts from reference TRBV25-1 and TRBJ2-3): EADIYQTPRYLVIGTGKKITLECSQTMGHDKMYWYQQDPGMELHLIHYSYGVNSTEKGDLSSESTVSRIRTEHFPLTLESARPSHTSQYLCASGLLLTDTQYFGPGTRLTVL.

This chain uses TRBV28 with TRBJ1-3; a weak D match, TRBD1 (5 bases). The V and J ends lost 8 bases and 0 bases respectively, with 14 bases between them. CDR1 and CDR2 (germline): MDHEN, SYDVKM. The CDR3 has 15 residues. The CDR3 is CASVTGTSSGNTIYF. In DNA form, the CDR3 reads TGTGCCAGCGTAACGGGGACGAGCTCTGGAAACACCATATATTTT. Based on the CDR3 plus reference TRBV28 and TRBJ1-3, the full variable domain is DVKVTQSSRYLVKRTGEKVFLECVQDMDHENMFWYRQDPGLGLRLIYFSYDVKMKEKGDIPEGYSVSREKKERFSLILESASTNQTSMYLCASVTGTSSGNTIYFGEGSWLTVV.

The rearrangement uses TRBV20-1 and TRBJ1-3; D gene ambiguous. CDR3 length: 12 amino acids. Per the germline V gene, CDR1 is DFQATT and CDR2 is SNEGSKA (reference sequence). V was cut by 3 bases and J by 2 bases, with 5 bases left in between. CDR3 sequence (DNA): TGCAGTGCTAGTCAGGCTGGAAACACCATATATTTT. Translation: CSASQAGNTIYF.

The chain has TRBV5-1 and TRBJ2-5; 8 positions match TRBD1. Unmatched junction bases numbered 9, after V lost 4 bases and J lost 4 bases. Germline V gene sequence: CDR1 SGHRS, CDR2 YFSETQ. The CDR3 spans 15 residues. The CDR3 sequence is CASSNGQGSTETQYF. CDR3 bases: TGCGCCAGCAGCAACGGACAGGGCAGTACAGAGACCCAGTACTTC.

V and J are TRBV29-1 and TRBJ1-1; weak D call: TRBD1 (6 bases). Germline V gene lookup returns CDR1 SQVTM and CDR2 ANQGSEA. V was pared by 3 bases and J by 6 bases, with 11 bases between. The CDR3 is 12 residues long. The CDR3 is CSVEGKGAEAFF. CDR3 sequence (DNA): TGCAGCGTTGAGGGGAAGGGGGCTGAAGCTTTCTTT.

This chain joins TRBV19 and TRBJ2-3; TRBD1 matches at 8 bases. Unmatched junction bases numbered 7, after V lost 5 bases and J lost 0 bases. This CDR3 comprises 16 residues. CDR1 and CDR2 (germline): LNHDA, SQIVND (reference sequence). The CDR3 coding sequence is TGTGCCAGTAGTCCTGGGACAGGTCGAAGCACAGATACGCAGTATTTT. Residues: CASSPGTGRSTDTQYF.

This clone was recorded once. V usage is TRBV7-2 and J usage is TRBJ2-1; 11 bases match TRBD2. Germline V gives CDR1 SGHTA, CDR2 FQGNSA. J gave up 8 bases and V 1 base, and 1 base lay outside the gene matches. The CDR3 covers 14 residues. CDR3 sequence reads: CASSLGLAGYEQFF. The CDR3 region has the DNA TGTGCCAGCAGCTTAGGACTAGCGGGATATGAGCAGTTCTTC.

V gene TRBV6-5 combines with J gene TRBJ2-3; D perhaps matches TRBD1 (6 bases). V gave up 8 bases and J gave up 4 bases, with 16 bases separating them. The CDR3 is 14 amino acids. Germline CDR1 and CDR2: MNHEY and SVGAGI. The CDR3 is CASRRLQGSDTQYF. CDR3 nucleotide sequence: TGTGCCAGCCGTAGGTTACAGGGATCAGATACGCAGTATTTT.

The chain employs TRBV5-4 and TRBJ2-3, with no clear D. Trimming cost V 7 bases and J 1 base, with 7 bases left between them. Germline CDR1 is SGHNT and CDR2 is YYREEE (reference sequence). The CDR3 extends over 12 amino acids. CDR3 bases: TGTGCCAGCTCTGTGGGCACAGATACGCAGTATTTT. It codes for CASSVGTDTQYF.